A single sample gave rise to the 10 T cell receptor beta chains below, sequenced in a study of blood T cell repertoires in COVID-19. Assay: immunoSEQ multiplex PCR; the TCRdb copy retains only in-frame clones and omits some. The repertoire holds 250,000 to 300,000 clones, around nine tenths seen once, with approximately 2% in the top ten. The specimen sequenced was PBMCs or T cells enriched from blood (not recorded which). Every receptor here comes from a woman aged 60-75 years in a cohort exposed to, infected with or recovered from COVID-19 (not recorded which).

The chain has TRBV7-2 and TRBJ2-7, with 9 nucleotides matching TRBD2. Losses at the gene ends were 4 bases for V and 3 bases for J; bases not matched to a gene: 10. The CDR3 runs to 16 residues. Germline CDR1 is SGHTA and CDR2 is FQGNSA. This chain's CDR3 is CASSSNGPAGGYEQYF. The CDR3 region has the DNA TGTGCCAGCAGCTCAAACGGTCCAGCGGGAGGCTACGAGCAGTACTTC.

The J gene is TRBJ2-1, the V gene TRBV11-2; D perhaps matches TRBD2 (6 bases). V lost 7 bases to trimming and J lost 7 bases, with 11 bases between them. CDR1 and CDR2 (germline): SGHAT, FQNNGV. This CDR3 region has 12 residues. The CDR3 is CASTPGRNEQFF. CDR3 bases: TGTGCCAGCACTCCTGGGAGGAATGAGCAGTTCTTC.

This clone was counted only a few times. The V gene is TRBV7-9, the J gene TRBJ1-5; TRBD1 might be the D (6 bases). The V and J ends lost 4 bases and 3 bases respectively, with 10 bases between them. The CDR3 extends over 14 amino acids. Germline V gene lookup returns CDR1 SEHNR and CDR2 FQNEAQ (reference sequence). The CDR3 loop reads CASSSGQPNQPQHF. CDR3 bases: TGTGCCAGCAGCTCCGGACAGCCCAATCAGCCCCAGCATTTT.

The chain links TRBV18 to TRBJ2-7; tentatively, D is TRBD2 (6 bases). Trimming removed 2 bases from V and 6 bases from J, with 17 bases in between. This CDR3 has 15 residues. In germline, CDR1 is KGHSH, CDR2 LQKENI. Here the CDR3 reads CASSPGTGVTSEQYF. DNA for the CDR3: TGTGCCAGCTCACCAGGGACGGGGGTTACATCCGAGCAGTACTTC.

In this sample, this clone turned up a few times. The chain employs TRBV5-1 and TRBJ2-2; the match to TRBD1 covers 9 bases. The CDR3 length is 15 residues. V gave up 7 bases and J gave up 5 bases; unmatched junction bases: 9. The germline gives CDR1 SGHRS, CDR2 YFSETQ. CDR3 in amino acids: CASLKWTGATGELFF. The DNA for the CDR3 is TGCGCCAGCCTGAAATGGACAGGGGCGACCGGGGAGCTGTTTTTT. Filled out from reference TRBV5-1 and TRBJ2-2, the complete variable domain reads KAGVTQTPRYLIKTRGQQVTLSCSPISGHRSVSWYQQTPGQGLQFLFEYFSETQRNKGNFPGRFSGRQFSNSRSEMNVSTLELGDSALYLCASLKWTGATGELFFGEGSRLTVL.

J is TRBJ1-1 and V is TRBV19; D is uncertain. The germline CDR1 and CDR2 sequences are LNHDA and SQIVND (reference sequence). This CDR3 region has 14 residues. V was pared by 5 bases and J by 8 bases, with 18 bases between. The CDR3 protein is CASSPRNRLFEAFF. As DNA, the CDR3 is TGTGCCAGTAGTCCAAGGAACAGATTGTTCGAAGCTTTCTTT.

This clone was picked up one time. The chain joins TRBV6-1 to TRBJ1-5; perhaps TRBD1 as D (5 bases). Germline V lookup: CDR1 MNHNS, CDR2 SASEGT. Between the trimmed V and J ends, which lost 0 bases and 0 bases, there was a span of 9 bases. CDR3 length: 16 residues. CDR3 sequence (DNA): TGTGCCAGCAGTGAAGCGGGGCACTATAGCAATCAGCCCCAGCATTTT. Encoded protein: CASSEAGHYSNQPQHF.

The rearrangement uses TRBV11-2 and TRBJ2-7; 9 nucleotides match TRBD1. After removal of 5 bases from V and 3 bases from J, the junction contained 5 bases not matched to a gene. Germline V gene data show CDR1 as SGHAT and CDR2 as FQNNGV. The CDR3 covers 14 residues. The CDR3 region has the DNA TGTGCCAGCAGCACCGGGACAGGGAACTACGAGCAGTACTTC. Residues: CASSTGTGNYEQYF.

This chain links TRBV14 with TRBJ2-4; 9 nucleotides agree with TRBD2. The germline CDR1 and CDR2 sequences are SGHDN and FVKESK. The CDR3 totals 17 residues. The J segment lost 3 bases and the V segment lost 0 bases, leaving 6 bases of the junction unmatched. The CDR3 sequence: CASSQDGIAGVKNIQYF. The CDR3 DNA follows: TGTGCCAGCAGCCAAGATGGGATAGCGGGAGTCAAAAACATTCAGTACTTC.

V gene TRBV2 combines with J gene TRBJ1-1; the match to TRBD1 covers 9 bases. V lost 6 bases and J lost 4; bases outside the gene matches: 3. There are 13 residues in the CDR3. Germline CDR1 SNHLY, CDR2 FYNNEI. The CDR3 DNA reads TGTGCCAGCAGGGGACAGGGTGGCACTGAAGCTTTCTTT. Its translation is CASRGQGGTEAFF.